Following are 9 T cell receptor beta chains from one sample sequenced in a study of lymphopenia after photon versus proton radiotherapy (dated by TCRdb to 2018 to 2020). Library creation used the immunoSEQ multiplex PCR assay. This immuneACCESS table, as held by TCRdb, lists in-frame sequences with V and J called but not all clones. Of the missing ones, under half trace to an unresolved V gene in checked studies; the others have no known cause. For this sample there are more than 15,000 clones; 80% to 95% appear just once. 5.5% to 7.5% of the sample is held by the ten biggest clonotypes. Material: peripheral blood, obtained from a patient treated with photon-based radiotherapy. These TCRs come from a man aged 60 to 69 with pancreatic cancer.

V is TRBV7-2 and J is TRBJ2-7; D possibly uses TRBD1 or TRBD2 (6 bases each). The CDR3 is 14 amino acids. The germline V gene encodes CDR1 SGHTA and CDR2 FQGNSA. V dropped 2 bases and J dropped 0 bases, with 8 bases sitting between them. The CDR3 region is CASSLSGASYEQYF. The DNA of the CDR3 is TGTGCCAGCAGCTTATCGGGGGCCTCCTACGAGCAGTACTTC.

This chain uses TRBV30 with TRBJ1-6; D gene unclear. The germline V gene encodes CDR1 GTSNPN and CDR2 SVGIG (reference sequence). CDR3 size: 16 residues. Deletions cut 5 bases from V and 7 bases from J, with 21 bases between. CDR3 residues: CAWERNAGSENSPLHF. For the CDR3, the DNA is TGTGCCTGGGAAAGAAATGCCGGGAGTGAAAATTCACCCCTCCACTTT.

The CDR3 nucleotides read TGTGCCAGCAGCGTAGCGTCAGGGTCGCGTTCACCCCTCCACTTT. It yields the protein CASSVASGSRSPLHF. The gene calls are TRBV9 and TRBJ1-6; D possibly corresponds to TRBD1 (5 bases). Deletions cut 0 bases from V and 9 bases from J, with 13 bases between. Germline lookup yields CDR1 SGDLS and CDR2 YYNGEE. The CDR3 has 15 residues.

V and J are TRBV19 and TRBJ2-3; 11 positions agree with TRBD1. Trimming removed 6 bases from V and 3 bases from J; junction bases left unmatched: 8. The CDR3 has 16 residues. Germline CDR1 is LNHDA and CDR2 is SQIVND (reference sequence). The CDR3 here is CASSQDRGPRTDTQYF. The CDR3 region has the DNA TGTGCCAGTAGCCAGGACAGGGGGCCGCGAACAGATACGCAGTATTTT.

V and J are TRBV7-3 and TRBJ2-5; no clear D gene. This CDR3 has 13 amino acids. Trimming took 4 bases from V and 0 from J, leaving 6 bases between them. The germline V gene encodes CDR1 SGHTA and CDR2 FQGTGA. The CDR3 here is CASSSTYQETQYF. DNA of the CDR3: TGTGCCAGCAGCTCTACGTACCAAGAGACCCAGTACTTC.

The CDR3 here is CASSFRGLGEQYF. CDR3 coding DNA: TGTGCCAGCAGTTTTCGGGGGCTGGGCGAGCAGTACTTC. The rearrangement joins TRBV27 to TRBJ2-7; D may correspond to TRBD1 or TRBD2 (6 bases each). V shed 3 bases and J shed 6 bases, with 12 bases lying between them. This CDR3 is built from 13 residues. The germline V gene encodes CDR1 MNHEY and CDR2 SMNVEV (reference sequence).

The genes are TRBV18 and TRBJ2-7; D may correspond to TRBD1 or TRBD2 (5 bases each). With 5 bases removed from V and 2 bases from J, the gap between germline ends came to 13 bases. The CDR3 runs 14 residues. CDR1 is KGHSH and CDR2 is LQKENI in the germline V gene. CDR3 amino acids: CASSVGAITYEQYF. The CDR3 nucleotides read TGTGCCAGCTCAGTCGGGGCAATCACCTACGAGCAGTACTTC.

This clone was detected only once. This chain joins TRBV6-5 and TRBJ1-2, with D unclear. The CDR3 has 13 residues. Germline assignment: CDR1 MNHEY and CDR2 SVGAGI. Between the trimmed V and J ends, which lost 2 bases and 7 bases, there was a span of 11 bases. The CDR3 DNA reads as TGTGCCAGCAGTTACACTCGGGAACTTGGCTACACCTTC. It specifies CASSYTRELGYTF.

This chain connects TRBV6-4 to TRBJ1-2, with D maybe TRBD1 (5 bases). The V end was cut by 6 bases, the J end by 8 bases, with 19 bases between. The CDR3 runs 14 residues. In germline, CDR1 is MRHNA, CDR2 SNTAGT. CDR3 amino acids: CASRPGGGDVGYTF. As DNA, the CDR3 is TGTGCCAGCAGACCCGGGGGAGGGGACGTCGGCTACACCTTC.